The 14 T cell receptor beta chains listed next were all sequenced from one sample in a study of identical twins. A single record per CDR3 protein comes from TCRdb applying MiXCR to the 5' RACE reads. The data show approximately 690,000 distinct CDR3 sequences, with approximately 6.1% seen just once and 1.5% to 2% held by the top ten. The source material was naive T cells sorted from blood. These receptors were collected from a young man in good health.

This clonotype was counted only a few times. The chain has TRBV23-1 and TRBJ2-7; maybe TRBD2 (5 bases). TRBV23-1 is identified as an open reading frame with a role that is uncertain. The CDR3 is made up of 15 amino acids. Trimming cost V 6 bases and J 0 bases, with 15 bases left between them. The CDR3 loop reads CASSATPGSSYEQYV. In nucleotides, the CDR3 is TGCGCCAGCAGCGCCACACCGGGGAGCTCCTACGAGCAGTACGTC.

This clonotype occurred many times. V and J are TRBV25-1 and TRBJ2-3, with no clear D. CDR1 is MGHDK and CDR2 is SYGVNS in the germline V gene. The CDR3 sequence is 13 residues long. V was clipped by 3 bases and J by 2 bases, with 6 bases between them. DNA for the CDR3: TGTGCCAGCAGTGACTGGTCCACAGATACGCAGTATTTT. Residues: CASSDWSTDTQYF.

This rearrangement joins TRBV5-1 to TRBJ2-5, with D possibly being TRBD2 (5 bases). The germline V and J ends were trimmed by 5 bases and 5 bases, with 16 bases remaining between them. The germline gives CDR1 SGHRS, CDR2 YFSETQ. This CDR3 is 14 amino acids long. This CDR3 reads CASSAGRVEETQYF. In DNA form, the CDR3 reads TGCGCCAGCAGTGCCGGGCGGGTCGAGGAGACCCAGTACTTC. Looking up the rest from reference TRBV5-1 and TRBJ2-5 gives the full variable domain: KAGVTQTPRYLIKTRGQQVTLSCSPISGHRSVSWYQQTPGQGLQFLFEYFSETQRNKGNFPGRFSGRQFSNSRSEMNVSTLELGDSALYLCASSAGRVEETQYFGPGTRLLVL.

At least ten counts were recorded for this clonotype. V usage is TRBV20-1 and J usage is TRBJ2-5; 10 positions match TRBD1. The CDR3 contains 13 residues. Trimming took 6 bases from V and 4 from J; bases not matched to a gene: 5. The germline CDR1 and CDR2 sequences are DFQATT and SNEGSKA (reference sequence). The CDR3 here is CSAMTGGTETQYF. Here the CDR3 DNA reads TGCAGTGCCATGACAGGGGGCACAGAGACCCAGTACTTC.

This clonotype has ten or more counts. The chain carries TRBV7-9 and TRBJ2-3, with D tentatively TRBD2 (5 bases). Germline lookup yields CDR1 SEHNR and CDR2 FQNEAQ (reference sequence). The V and J ends lost 5 bases and 2 bases respectively, with 11 bases between them. The CDR3 runs to 14 residues. CDR3 DNA sequence: TGTGCCAGCAGCGTGGACTCGCTCACAGATACGCAGTATTTT. Its translation: CASSVDSLTDTQYF.

This clonotype was found a few times. The chain couples TRBV5-1 to TRBJ2-6, with D tentatively TRBD1 (5 bases). Looked up from germline, CDR1 is SGHRS and CDR2 is YFSETQ. The length of the CDR3 is 17 residues. V shed 3 bases and J shed 0 bases, with 13 bases lying between them. The CDR3 reads CASSSPTGVSGANVLTF. Written as DNA, the CDR3 is TGCGCCAGCAGCTCACCTACAGGAGTCTCTGGGGCCAACGTCCTGACTTTC.

The chain uses TRBV7-8 and TRBJ1-5, with D possibly TRBD1 on 6 matching bases. The length of the CDR3 is 14 residues. Germline V gene lookup returns CDR1 SGHVS and CDR2 FQNEAQ. The V and J ends lost 5 bases and 7 bases respectively, with 15 bases between them. The CDR3 nucleotides read TGTGCCAGCAGCCGTCCGGGACAATCGCAGCCCCAGCATTTT. Translating gives CASSRPGQSQPQHF.

This clonotype appeared a few times. The chain has TRBV4-1 and TRBJ2-7; tentative D call: TRBD2 (6 bases). This CDR3 is built from 16 residues. With 4 bases removed from V and 2 bases from J, the gap between germline ends came to 18 bases. Germline assignment: CDR1 MGHRA and CDR2 YSYEKL. CDR3 sequence reads: CASSPGPWDSTYEQYV. CDR3 in DNA: TGCGCCAGCAGCCCCGGACCTTGGGACTCAACCTACGAGCAGTACGTC.

This clonotype showed up many times. V is TRBV12-3 or TRBV12-4 and J is TRBJ1-1; a possible D gene is TRBD1 (6 bases). V lost 3 bases, J lost 6 bases, and 14 bases lay in between. The CDR3 covers 14 residues. The CDR3 here is CASSFHGGAAEAFF. The CDR3 nucleotides read TGTGCCAGCAGTTTCCACGGGGGGGCTGCTGAAGCTTTCTTT.

On this clonotype itself: A read error may account for a junction end that differs from germline. The chain combines TRBV12-3 or TRBV12-4 with TRBJ2-3; possible D gene TRBD1, 6 bases. This CDR3 is 14 amino acids long. The CDR3 sequence: CDSSLAQGSDTQYF. The CDR3 DNA reads as TGTGACAGCAGTTTAGCCCAGGGGTCAGATACGCAGTATTTT.

This clonotype was detected ten times or more. This rearrangement joins TRBV10-3 to TRBJ2-3, with no clear D. The CDR3 spans 14 residues. V gave up 2 bases and J gave up 1 base, with 7 bases separating them. Germline V gene sequence: CDR1 ENHRY, CDR2 SYGVKD. The CDR3 sequence is CAISEGMGTDTQYF. DNA for the CDR3: TGTGCCATCAGTGAGGGAATGGGCACAGATACGCAGTATTTT.

This clonotype showed up just a few times. This chain joins TRBV20-1 and TRBJ1-2; 7 bases agree with TRBD1. Germline CDR1 reads DFQATT; CDR2 reads SNEGSKA (reference sequence). V was pared by 5 bases and J by 1 base, with 7 bases of the junction left unmatched. The CDR3 contains 14 residues. DNA of the CDR3: TGCAGTGCTGCCCGGGACAGAAATAACTATGGCTACACCTTC. Translation: CSAARDRNNYGYTF.

The chain has TRBV5-1 and TRBJ2-5; the match to TRBD2 covers 14 bases. CDR3 length: 16 residues. Germline-derived CDR1 and CDR2 are SGHRS and YFSETQ. V trimming: 5 bases; J trimming: 4 bases; junction bases outside the gene matches: 7. This CDR3 is CASSPRLAGGGETQYF. In DNA form, the CDR3 reads TGCGCCAGCAGTCCAAGACTAGCGGGAGGGGGAGAGACCCAGTACTTC. Full variable domain (missing parts from reference TRBV5-1 and TRBJ2-5): KAGVTQTPRYLIKTRGQQVTLSCSPISGHRSVSWYQQTPGQGLQFLFEYFSETQRNKGNFPGRFSGRQFSNSRSEMNVSTLELGDSALYLCASSPRLAGGGETQYFGPGTRLLVL.

The chain couples TRBV2 to TRBJ2-7; 12 nucleotides line up with TRBD2. Germline V CDR1 and CDR2: SNHLY, FYNNEI. V lost 6 bases to trimming and J lost 1 base; unmatched junction nucleotides: 4. The CDR3 length is 15 residues. CDR3 in amino acids: CASSAGTSGSYEQYV. DNA for the CDR3: TGTGCCAGCAGCGCCGGGACTAGCGGGTCCTACGAGCAGTACGTC.